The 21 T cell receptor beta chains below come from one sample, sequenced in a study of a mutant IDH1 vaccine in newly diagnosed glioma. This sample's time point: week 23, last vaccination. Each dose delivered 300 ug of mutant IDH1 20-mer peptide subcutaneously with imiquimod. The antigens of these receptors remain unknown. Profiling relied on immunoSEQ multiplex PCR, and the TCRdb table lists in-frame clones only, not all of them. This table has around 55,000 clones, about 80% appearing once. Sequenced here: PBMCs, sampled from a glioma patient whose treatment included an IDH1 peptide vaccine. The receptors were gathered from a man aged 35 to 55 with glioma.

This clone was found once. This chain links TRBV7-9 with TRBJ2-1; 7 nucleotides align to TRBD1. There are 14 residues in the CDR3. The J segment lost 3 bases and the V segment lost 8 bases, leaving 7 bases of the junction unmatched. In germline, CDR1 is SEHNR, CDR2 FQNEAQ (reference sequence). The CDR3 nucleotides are TGTGCCAGCTGGAGGACAGGCGGCTACAATGAGCAGTTCTTC. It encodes CASWRTGGYNEQFF. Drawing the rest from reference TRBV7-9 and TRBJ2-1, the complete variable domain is DTGVSQNPRHKITKRGQNVTFRCDPISEHNRLYWYRQTLGQGPEFLTYFQNEAQLEKSRLLSDRFSAERPKGSFSTLEIQRTEQGDSAMYLCASWRTGGYNEQFFGPGTRLTVL.

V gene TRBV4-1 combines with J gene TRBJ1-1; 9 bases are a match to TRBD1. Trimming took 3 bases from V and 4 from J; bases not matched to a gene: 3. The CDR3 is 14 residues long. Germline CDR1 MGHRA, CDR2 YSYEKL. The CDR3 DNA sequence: TGCGCCAGCAGCCAGGGGACAGGGAGCACTGAAGCTTTCTTT. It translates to CASSQGTGSTEAFF.

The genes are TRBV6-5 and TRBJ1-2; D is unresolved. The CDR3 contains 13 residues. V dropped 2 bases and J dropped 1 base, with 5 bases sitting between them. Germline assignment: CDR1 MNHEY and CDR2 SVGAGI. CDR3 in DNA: TGTGCCAGCAGTTACAGGGTTAACTATGGCTACACCTTC. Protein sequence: CASSYRVNYGYTF.

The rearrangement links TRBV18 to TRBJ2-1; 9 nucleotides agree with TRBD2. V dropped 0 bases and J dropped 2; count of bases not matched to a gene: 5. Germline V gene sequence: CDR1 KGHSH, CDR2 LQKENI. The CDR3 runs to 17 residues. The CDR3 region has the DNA TGTGCCAGCTCACCACCGGGTAGCGGGGGACCCTACAATGAGCAGTTCTTC. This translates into CASSPPGSGGPYNEQFF.

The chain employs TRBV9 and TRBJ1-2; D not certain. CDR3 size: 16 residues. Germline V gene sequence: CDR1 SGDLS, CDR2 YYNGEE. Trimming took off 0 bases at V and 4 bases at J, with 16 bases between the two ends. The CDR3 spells CASSVVAGSEGYGYTF. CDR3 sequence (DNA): TGTGCCAGCAGCGTAGTCGCAGGTTCGGAGGGCTATGGCTACACCTTC.

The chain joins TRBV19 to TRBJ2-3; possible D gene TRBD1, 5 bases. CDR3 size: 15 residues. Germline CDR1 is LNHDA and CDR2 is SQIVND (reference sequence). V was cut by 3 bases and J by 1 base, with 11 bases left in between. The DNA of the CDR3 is TGTGCCAGTAGTATTGGCAGGGTGGGCACAGATACGCAGTATTTT. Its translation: CASSIGRVGTDTQYF.

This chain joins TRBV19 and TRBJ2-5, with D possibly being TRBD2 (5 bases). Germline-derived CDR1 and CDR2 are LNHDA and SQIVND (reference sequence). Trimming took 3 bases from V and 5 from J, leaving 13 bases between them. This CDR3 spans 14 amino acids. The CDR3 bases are TGTGCCAGTAGTATTCCGGGGATATGGGAGACCCAGTACTTC. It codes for CASSIPGIWETQYF.

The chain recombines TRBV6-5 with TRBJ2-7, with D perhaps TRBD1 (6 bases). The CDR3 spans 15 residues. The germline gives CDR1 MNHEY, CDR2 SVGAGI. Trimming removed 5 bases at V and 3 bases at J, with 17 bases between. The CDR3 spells CASSPSDEGDYEQYF. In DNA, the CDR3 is TGTGCCAGCAGTCCCTCAGATGAGGGGGACTACGAGCAGTACTTC.

The CDR3 bases are TGTGCCAGCGATGACAGGGGCGGGTATGGCTACACCTTC. Amino acids: CASDDRGGYGYTF. This chain uses TRBV5-5 with TRBJ1-2; 8 bases are shared with TRBD1. Germline-derived CDR1 and CDR2 are SGHKS and YYEKEE (reference sequence). This CDR3 contains 13 residues. V lost 7 bases to trimming and J lost 5 bases; unmatched junction nucleotides: 7. The full variable domain, its missing parts supplied by reference TRBV5-5 and TRBJ1-2, is DAGVTQSPTHLIKTRGQQVTLRCSPISGHKSVSWYQQVLGQGPQFIFQYYEKEERGRGNFPDRFSARQFPNYSSELNVNALLLGDSALYLCASDDRGGYGYTFGSGTRLTVV.

The CDR3 loop reads CASTGTSGGPLYGELFF. The CDR3 region has the DNA TGTGCCAGCACGGGGACTAGCGGGGGGCCCCTGTACGGGGAGCTGTTTTTT. The chain carries TRBV2 and TRBJ2-2, with TRBD2 identical over 15 bases. The CDR3 runs to 17 residues. V shed 7 bases, J shed 7 bases, and the junction held 10 bases outside the gene matches. Per germline, CDR1 SNHLY and CDR2 FYNNEI.

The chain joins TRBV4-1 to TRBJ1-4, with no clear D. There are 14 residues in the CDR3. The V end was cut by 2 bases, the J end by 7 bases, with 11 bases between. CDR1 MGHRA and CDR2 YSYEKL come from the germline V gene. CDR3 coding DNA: TGCGCCAGCAGCCAACCGTGGACGGGTGAAAAACTGTTTTTT. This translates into CASSQPWTGEKLFF.

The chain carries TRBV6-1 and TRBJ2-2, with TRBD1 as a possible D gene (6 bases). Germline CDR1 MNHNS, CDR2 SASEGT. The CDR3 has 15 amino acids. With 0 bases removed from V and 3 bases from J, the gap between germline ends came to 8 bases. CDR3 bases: TGTGCCAGCAGTGAAGCGGACAGTTACACCGGGGAGCTGTTTTTT. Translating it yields CASSEADSYTGELFF.

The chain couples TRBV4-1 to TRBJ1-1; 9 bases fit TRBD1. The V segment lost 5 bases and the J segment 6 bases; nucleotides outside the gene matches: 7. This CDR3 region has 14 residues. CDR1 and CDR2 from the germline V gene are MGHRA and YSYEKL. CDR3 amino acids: CASSKLQGAPEAFF. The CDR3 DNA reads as TGCGCCAGCAGCAAACTACAGGGGGCCCCTGAAGCTTTCTTT.

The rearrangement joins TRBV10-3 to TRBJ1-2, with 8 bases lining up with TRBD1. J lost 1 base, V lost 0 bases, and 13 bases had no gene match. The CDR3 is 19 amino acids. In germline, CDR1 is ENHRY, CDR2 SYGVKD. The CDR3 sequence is CAISESMIIRTGNNYGYTF. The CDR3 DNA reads TGTGCCATCAGTGAGTCGATGATCATAAGGACAGGGAATAACTATGGCTACACCTTC.

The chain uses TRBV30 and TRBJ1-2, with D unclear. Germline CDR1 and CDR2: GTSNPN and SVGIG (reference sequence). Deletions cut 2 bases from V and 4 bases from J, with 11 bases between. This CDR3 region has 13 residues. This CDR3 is CAWSRGGPYGYTF. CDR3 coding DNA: TGTGCCTGGAGTCGGGGAGGGCCCTATGGCTACACCTTC.

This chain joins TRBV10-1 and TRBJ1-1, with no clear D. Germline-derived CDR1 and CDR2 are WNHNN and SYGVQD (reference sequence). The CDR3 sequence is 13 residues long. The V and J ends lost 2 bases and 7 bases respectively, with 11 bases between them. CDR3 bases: TGCGCCAGCAGTGAGAGAAGAGACGGTGAAGCTTTCTTT. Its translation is CASSERRDGEAFF.

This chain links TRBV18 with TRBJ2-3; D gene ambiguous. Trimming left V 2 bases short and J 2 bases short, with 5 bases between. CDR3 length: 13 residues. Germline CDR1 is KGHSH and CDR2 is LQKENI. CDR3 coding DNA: TGTGCCAGCTCACCATCCTTCACAGATACGCAGTATTTT. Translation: CASSPSFTDTQYF.

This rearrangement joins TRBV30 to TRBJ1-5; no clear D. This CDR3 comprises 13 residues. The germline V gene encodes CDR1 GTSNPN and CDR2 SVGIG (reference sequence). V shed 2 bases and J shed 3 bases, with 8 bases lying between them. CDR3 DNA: TGTGCCTGGAGTCGCGGGTTCAATCAGCCCCAGCATTTT. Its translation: CAWSRGFNQPQHF.

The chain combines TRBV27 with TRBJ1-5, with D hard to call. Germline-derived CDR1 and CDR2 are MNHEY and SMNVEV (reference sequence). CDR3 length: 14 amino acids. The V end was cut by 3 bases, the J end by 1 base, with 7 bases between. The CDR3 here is CASSLRNSNQPQHF. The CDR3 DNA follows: TGTGCCAGCAGTTTGAGGAACAGCAATCAGCCCCAGCATTTT.

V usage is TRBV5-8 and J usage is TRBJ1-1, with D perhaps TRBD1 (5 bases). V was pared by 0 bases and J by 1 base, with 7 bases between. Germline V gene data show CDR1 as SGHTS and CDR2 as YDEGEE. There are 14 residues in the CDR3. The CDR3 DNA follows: TGTGCCAGCAGCTTGGGACAGCCGAACACTGAAGCTTTCTTT. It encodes CASSLGQPNTEAFF.

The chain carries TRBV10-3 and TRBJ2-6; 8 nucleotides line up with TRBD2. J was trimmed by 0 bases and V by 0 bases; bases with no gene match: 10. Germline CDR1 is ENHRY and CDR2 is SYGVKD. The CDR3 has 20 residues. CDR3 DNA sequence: TGTGCCATCAGTGAGTCGGCCGGGAGGGCCGATATCTCTGGGGCCAACGTCCTGACTTTC. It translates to CAISESAGRADISGANVLTF.